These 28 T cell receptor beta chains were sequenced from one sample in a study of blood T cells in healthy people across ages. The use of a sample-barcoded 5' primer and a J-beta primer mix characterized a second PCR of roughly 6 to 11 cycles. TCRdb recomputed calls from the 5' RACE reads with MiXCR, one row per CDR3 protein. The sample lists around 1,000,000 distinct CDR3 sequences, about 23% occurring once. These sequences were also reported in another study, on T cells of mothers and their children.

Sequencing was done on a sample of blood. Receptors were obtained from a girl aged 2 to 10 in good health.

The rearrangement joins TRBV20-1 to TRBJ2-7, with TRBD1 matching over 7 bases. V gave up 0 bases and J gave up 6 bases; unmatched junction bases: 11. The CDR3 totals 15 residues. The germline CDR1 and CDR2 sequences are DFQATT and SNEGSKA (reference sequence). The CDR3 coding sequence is TGCAGTGCTAGAGATGCGAGACAGGGCCTACTCGAGCAGTACTTC. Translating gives CSARDARQGLLEQYF.

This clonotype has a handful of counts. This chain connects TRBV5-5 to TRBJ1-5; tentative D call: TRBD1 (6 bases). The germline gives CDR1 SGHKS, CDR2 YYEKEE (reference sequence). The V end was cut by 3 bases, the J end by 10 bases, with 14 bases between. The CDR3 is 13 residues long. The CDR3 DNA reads TGTGCCAGCAGCTATATTGAACAGGGCCCCCAGCATTTT. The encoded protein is CASSYIEQGPQHF. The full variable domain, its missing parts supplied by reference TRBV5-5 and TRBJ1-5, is DAGVTQSPTHLIKTRGQQVTLRCSPISGHKSVSWYQQVLGQGPQFIFQYYEKEERGRGNFPDRFSARQFPNYSSELNVNALLLGDSALYLCASSYIEQGPQHFGDGTRLSIL.

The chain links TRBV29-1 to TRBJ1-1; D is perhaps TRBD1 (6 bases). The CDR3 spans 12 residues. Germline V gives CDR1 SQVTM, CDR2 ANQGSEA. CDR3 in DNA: TGCAGTTATAGGGGGGGTCGAACTGAAGCTTTCTTT. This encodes CSYRGGRTEAFF.

The CDR3, as DNA: TGTGCCAGCAGCTCCGGGACTAGCCTTGGCAATGAGCAGTTCTTC. As protein: CASSSGTSLGNEQFF. The chain is built from TRBV2 and TRBJ2-1, with TRBD2 matching over 9 bases. The CDR3 runs 15 residues. CDR1 SNHLY and CDR2 FYNNEI come from the germline V gene. Trimming removed 6 bases from V and 6 bases from J; junction bases left unmatched: 9.

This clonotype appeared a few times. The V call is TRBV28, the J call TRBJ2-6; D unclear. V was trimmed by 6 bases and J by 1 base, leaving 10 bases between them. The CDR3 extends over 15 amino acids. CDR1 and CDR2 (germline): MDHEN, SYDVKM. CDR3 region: CASSRFESGANVLTF. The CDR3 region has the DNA TGTGCCAGCAGCCGGTTCGAGTCTGGGGCCAACGTCCTGACTTTC.

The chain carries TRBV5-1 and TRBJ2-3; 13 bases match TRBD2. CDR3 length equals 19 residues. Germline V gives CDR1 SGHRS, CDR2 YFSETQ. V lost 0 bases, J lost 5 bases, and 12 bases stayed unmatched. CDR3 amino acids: CASSLEGTSGTGPGDTQYF. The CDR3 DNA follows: TGCGCCAGCAGCTTGGAAGGGACTAGCGGGACCGGTCCGGGAGATACGCAGTATTTT.

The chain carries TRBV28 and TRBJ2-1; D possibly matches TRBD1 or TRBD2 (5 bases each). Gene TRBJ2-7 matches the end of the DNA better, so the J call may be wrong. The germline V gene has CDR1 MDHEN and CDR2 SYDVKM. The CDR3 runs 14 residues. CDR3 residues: CASSLTGTAREQYF. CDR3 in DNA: TGTGCCAGCAGTTTAACCGGGACGGCGAGGGAGCAGTACTTC.

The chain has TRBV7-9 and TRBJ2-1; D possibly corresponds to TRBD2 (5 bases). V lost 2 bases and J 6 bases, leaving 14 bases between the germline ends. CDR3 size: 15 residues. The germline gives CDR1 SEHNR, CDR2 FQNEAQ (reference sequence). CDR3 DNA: TGTGCCAGCAGCTTAATCGAAGCGGTCCTCAATGAGCAGTTCTTC. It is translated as CASSLIEAVLNEQFF.

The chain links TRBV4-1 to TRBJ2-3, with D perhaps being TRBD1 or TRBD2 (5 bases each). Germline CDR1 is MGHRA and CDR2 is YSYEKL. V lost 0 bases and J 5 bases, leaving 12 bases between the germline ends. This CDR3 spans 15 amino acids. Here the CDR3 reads CASSQDGTLLDTQYF. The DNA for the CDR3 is TGCGCCAGCAGCCAAGATGGGACCCTGCTAGATACGCAGTATTTT.

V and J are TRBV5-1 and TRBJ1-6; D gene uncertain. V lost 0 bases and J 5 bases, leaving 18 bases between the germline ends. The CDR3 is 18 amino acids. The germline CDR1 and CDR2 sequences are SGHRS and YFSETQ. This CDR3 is CASSLGPDTAAHNSPLHF. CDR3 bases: TGCGCCAGCAGCTTGGGCCCAGACACCGCCGCTCATAATTCACCCCTCCACTTT.

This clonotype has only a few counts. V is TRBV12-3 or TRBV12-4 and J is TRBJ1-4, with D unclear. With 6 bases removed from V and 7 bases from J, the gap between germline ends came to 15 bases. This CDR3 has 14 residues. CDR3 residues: CASSRGLGVEKLFF. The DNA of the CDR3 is TGTGCCAGCAGCCGAGGTTTGGGCGTTGAAAAACTGTTTTTT.

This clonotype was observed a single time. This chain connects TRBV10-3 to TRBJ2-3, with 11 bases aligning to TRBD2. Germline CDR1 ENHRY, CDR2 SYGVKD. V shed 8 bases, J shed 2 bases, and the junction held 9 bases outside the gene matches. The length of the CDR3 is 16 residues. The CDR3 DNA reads TGTGCCATCTGGGACCTAGCGGGAGGCCCCACAGATACGCAGTATTTT. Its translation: CAIWDLAGGPTDTQYF.

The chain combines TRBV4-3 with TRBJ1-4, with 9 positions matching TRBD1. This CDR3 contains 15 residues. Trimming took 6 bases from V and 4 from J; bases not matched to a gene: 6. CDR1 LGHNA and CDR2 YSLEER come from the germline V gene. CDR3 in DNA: TGCGCCAGCAGTGGAGGGACAGGGTTTAATGAAAAACTGTTTTTT. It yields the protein CASSGGTGFNEKLFF.

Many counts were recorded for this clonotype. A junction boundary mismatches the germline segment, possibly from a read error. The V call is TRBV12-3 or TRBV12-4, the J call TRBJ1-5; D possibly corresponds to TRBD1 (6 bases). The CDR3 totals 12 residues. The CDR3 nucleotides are TGTGCCAGCAGCTTAGGGGGACAGCCCCAGCATTTT. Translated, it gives CASSLGGQPQHF.

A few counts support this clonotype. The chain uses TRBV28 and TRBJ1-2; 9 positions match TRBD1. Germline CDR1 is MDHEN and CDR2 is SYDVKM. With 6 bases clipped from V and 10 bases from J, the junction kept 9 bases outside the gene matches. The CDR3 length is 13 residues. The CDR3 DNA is TGTGCCAGCAGGCTAATTGGGACAGGGTCCTACACCTTC. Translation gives CASRLIGTGSYTF.

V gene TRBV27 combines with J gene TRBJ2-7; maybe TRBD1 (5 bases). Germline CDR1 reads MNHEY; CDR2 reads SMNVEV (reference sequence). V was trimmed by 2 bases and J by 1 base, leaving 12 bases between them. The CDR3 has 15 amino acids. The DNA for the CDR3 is TGTGCCAGCAGTTTAAGGGGCTCCGGATCCTACGAGCAGTACTTC. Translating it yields CASSLRGSGSYEQYF.

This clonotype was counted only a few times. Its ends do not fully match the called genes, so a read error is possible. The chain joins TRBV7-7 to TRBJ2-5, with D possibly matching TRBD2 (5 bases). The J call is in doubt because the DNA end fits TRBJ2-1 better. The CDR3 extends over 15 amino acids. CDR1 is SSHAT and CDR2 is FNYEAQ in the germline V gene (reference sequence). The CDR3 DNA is TGTGCTAGCAGCCCCAGCGGTCCCGATTTCAATGAGCAGTTCTTC. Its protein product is CASSPSGPDFNEQFF.

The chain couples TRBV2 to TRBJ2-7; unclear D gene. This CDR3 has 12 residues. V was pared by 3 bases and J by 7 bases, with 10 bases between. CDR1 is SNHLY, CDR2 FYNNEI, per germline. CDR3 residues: CASSDFNWEQYF. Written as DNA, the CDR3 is TGTGCCAGCAGTGACTTCAACTGGGAGCAGTACTTC.

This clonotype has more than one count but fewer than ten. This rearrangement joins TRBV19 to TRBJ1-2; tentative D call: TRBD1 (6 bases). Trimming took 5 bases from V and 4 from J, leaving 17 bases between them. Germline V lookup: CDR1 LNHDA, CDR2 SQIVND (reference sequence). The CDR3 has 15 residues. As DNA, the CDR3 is TGTGCCAGTAGTCTTCTACAGGGCCCCCTCTATGGCTACACCTTC. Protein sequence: CASSLLQGPLYGYTF.

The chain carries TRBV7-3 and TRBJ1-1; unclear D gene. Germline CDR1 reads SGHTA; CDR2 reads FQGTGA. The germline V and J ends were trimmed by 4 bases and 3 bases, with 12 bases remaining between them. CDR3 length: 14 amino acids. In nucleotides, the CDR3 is TGTGCCAGCAGCTCGGACGGGTTGGACACTGAAGCTTTCTTT. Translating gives CASSSDGLDTEAFF.

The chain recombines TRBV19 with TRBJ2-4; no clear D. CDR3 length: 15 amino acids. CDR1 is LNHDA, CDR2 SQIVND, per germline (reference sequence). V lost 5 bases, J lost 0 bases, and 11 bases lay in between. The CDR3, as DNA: TGTGCCAGTAGTCCAGATAAACTAGCCAAAAACATTCAGTACTTC. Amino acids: CASSPDKLAKNIQYF.

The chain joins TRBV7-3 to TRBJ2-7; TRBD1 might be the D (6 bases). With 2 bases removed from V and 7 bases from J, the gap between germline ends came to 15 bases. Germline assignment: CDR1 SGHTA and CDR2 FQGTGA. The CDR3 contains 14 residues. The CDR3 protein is CASSLLGQFDEQYF. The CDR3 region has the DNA TGTGCCAGCAGCTTACTGGGACAATTTGATGAGCAGTACTTC.

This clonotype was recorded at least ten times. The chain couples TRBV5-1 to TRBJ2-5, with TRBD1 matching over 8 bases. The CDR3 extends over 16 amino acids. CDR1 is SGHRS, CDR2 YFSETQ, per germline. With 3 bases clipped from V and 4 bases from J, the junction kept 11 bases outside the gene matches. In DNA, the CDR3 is TGCGCCAGCAGCTCCTCGACAGGGGTTCTGGGAGAGACCCAGTACTTC. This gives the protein CASSSSTGVLGETQYF.

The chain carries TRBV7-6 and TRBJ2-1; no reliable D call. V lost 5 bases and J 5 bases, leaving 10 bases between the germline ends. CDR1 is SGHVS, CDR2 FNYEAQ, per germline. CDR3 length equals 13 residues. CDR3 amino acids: CASSRPVDNEQFF. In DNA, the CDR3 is TGTGCCAGCAGCCGTCCTGTTGACAATGAGCAGTTCTTC.

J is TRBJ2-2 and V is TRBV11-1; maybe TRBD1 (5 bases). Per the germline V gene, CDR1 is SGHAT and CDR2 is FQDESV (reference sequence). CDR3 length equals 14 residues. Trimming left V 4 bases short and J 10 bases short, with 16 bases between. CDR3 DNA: TGTGCCAGCAGCTCCAGGTCAGGGTACGAGGAGCTGTTTTTT. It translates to CASSSRSGYEELFF.

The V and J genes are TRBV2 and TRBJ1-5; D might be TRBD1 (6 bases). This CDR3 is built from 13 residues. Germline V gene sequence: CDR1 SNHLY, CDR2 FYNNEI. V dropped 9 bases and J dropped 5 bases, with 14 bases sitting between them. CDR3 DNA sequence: TGTGCCAGTATACAGGGTGTGGATCAGCCCCAGCATTTT. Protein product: CASIQGVDQPQHF.

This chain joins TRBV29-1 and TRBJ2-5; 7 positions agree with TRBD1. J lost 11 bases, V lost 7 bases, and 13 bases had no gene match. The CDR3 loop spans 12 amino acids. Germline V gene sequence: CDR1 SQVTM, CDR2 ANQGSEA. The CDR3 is CSARQGMVEQYF. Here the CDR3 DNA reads TGCAGCGCAAGACAGGGTATGGTAGAGCAGTACTTC.

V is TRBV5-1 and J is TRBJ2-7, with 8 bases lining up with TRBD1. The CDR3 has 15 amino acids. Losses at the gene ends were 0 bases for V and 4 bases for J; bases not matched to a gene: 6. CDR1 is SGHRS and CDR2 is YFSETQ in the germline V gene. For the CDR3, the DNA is TGCGCCAGCAGCTTGGCGGACAGGGCGCAATACGAGCAGTACTTC. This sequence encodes CASSLADRAQYEQYF.